This T cell receptor (beta chain) originates from a study of beta chain features in type 1 diabetes. Regarding the study as a whole: Type 1 diabetes patients had TCRB CDR3s that were shorter (moderately but significantly so) in all four CD4+ subsets.

With respect to this clone: The target antigen is unknown.

This CDR3 has 15 amino acids. V dropped 4 bases and J dropped 1 base, with 13 bases sitting between them. CDR1 is SGHRS and CDR2 is YFSETQ in the germline V gene. The authors reverse transcribed all of the isolated RNA, so sequencing captured expressed TCRB transcripts. Data came from immunoSEQ multiplex PCR; TCRdb stores just in-frame clones and leaves some out. The sample lists 680,000 or so clones, around an eighth occurring once. The receptor was derived from a young man with type 1 diabetes. The V and J genes are TRBV5-1 and TRBJ2-3, with D perhaps matching TRBD1 or TRBD2 (6 bases each). Specimen: naive CD4+ T cells from blood. CDR3 DNA sequence: TGCGCCAGCAGCCCAGATGGGGGGCGCACAGATACGCAGTATTTT. Translation: CASSPDGGRTDTQYF.